Each of the 22 T cell receptor beta chains below was sequenced from the same sample in a study of blood T cell repertoires in COVID-19. Some clones are missing from TCRdb's copy, which holds only in-frame ones; the method was immunoSEQ multiplex PCR. The table shows roughly 170,000 clones, with approximately 84% occurring only once. Sequencing used peripheral blood. These receptors were taken from a human donor in a cohort sampled during active COVID-19.

This chain joins TRBV5-4 and TRBJ1-5; D is uncertain. The CDR3 runs 13 residues. Germline V gene sequence: CDR1 SGHNT, CDR2 YYREEE (reference sequence). Trimming took off 2 bases at V and 6 bases at J, with 9 bases between the two ends. CDR3 residues: CASSLEGGQPQHF. The CDR3 DNA reads TGTGCCAGCAGCTTAGAGGGAGGTCAGCCCCAGCATTTT.

The chain recombines TRBV7-9 with TRBJ2-7; TRBD2 is a possible D gene (6 bases). V was trimmed by 7 bases and J by 5 bases, leaving 18 bases between them. The CDR3 is 14 amino acids. CDR1 is SEHNR and CDR2 is FQNEAQ in the germline V gene (reference sequence). CDR3: CASNLPGDSDEQYF. CDR3 in DNA: TGTGCCAGCAACCTGCCGGGGGACTCGGACGAGCAGTACTTC.

The chain joins TRBV5-1 to TRBJ2-5; 9 bases agree with TRBD2. CDR1 is SGHRS and CDR2 is YFSETQ in the germline V gene. There are 14 residues in the CDR3. V shed 4 bases, J shed 5 bases, and the junction held 6 bases outside the gene matches. The DNA for the CDR3 is TGCGCCAGCAGCCCCGGGACTAGCCGGGAGACCCAGTACTTC. This gives the protein CASSPGTSRETQYF.

V usage is TRBV7-5 and J usage is TRBJ2-1; the table's D gene call, TRBD2, was not cross checked with the DNA. TRBV7-5 is termed a pseudogene. The CDR3 extends over 15 amino acids. The DNA for the CDR3 is TGTGTCAGAAGCTTAGGGCGGGGGGCTTACAATGAGCAGTTCTTC. It codes for CVRSLGRGAYNEQFF.

DNA for the CDR3: TGTGCCAGCAGTCGGACAGGGCCTGGGGCCAACGTCCTGACTTTC. Translating gives CASSRTGPGANVLTF. The chain recombines TRBV2 with TRBJ2-6; the match to TRBD1 covers 8 bases. Trimming cost V 5 bases and J 2 bases; bases outside gene matches: 2. The CDR3 extends over 15 amino acids. Germline loops: CDR1 SNHLY, CDR2 FYNNEI.

The rearrangement uses TRBV3-1 (or the pseudogene TRBV3-2) and TRBJ2-1; the D is unclear. The CDR3 contains 12 residues. V lost 3 bases and J 9 bases, leaving 9 bases between the germline ends. Germline V gene sequence: CDR1 LGHDT, CDR2 YNNKEL (reference sequence). CDR3 DNA: TGTGCCAGCAGCCACTTAGATGGTGAGCAGTTCTTC. As protein: CASSHLDGEQFF.

The V gene is TRBV6-2 or TRBV6-3, the J gene TRBJ1-1; 7 positions agree with TRBD1. Germline V gene lookup returns CDR1 MNHEY and CDR2 SVGEGT. The CDR3 has 12 amino acids. J lost 10 bases, V lost 4 bases, and 6 bases had no gene match. Here the CDR3 reads CASSSTGEAAFF. CDR3 DNA sequence: TGTGCCAGCAGTTCCACAGGGGAGGCAGCTTTCTTT.

This chain joins TRBV2 and TRBJ1-1; D gene ambiguous. Trimming cost V 0 bases and J 4 bases, with 9 bases left between them. This CDR3 region has 14 residues. Germline V gene sequence: CDR1 SNHLY, CDR2 FYNNEI. The CDR3 is CASSEALPGTEAFF. The CDR3 DNA is TGTGCCAGCAGTGAAGCGCTTCCAGGCACTGAAGCTTTCTTT.

The chain joins TRBV7-8 to TRBJ2-2; 8 nucleotides agree with TRBD1. Germline CDR1 reads SGHVS; CDR2 reads FQNEAQ. The CDR3 sequence is 17 residues long. With 1 base clipped from V and 8 bases from J, the junction kept 12 bases outside the gene matches. The CDR3 protein is CASSLGVSQGALGELFF. The CDR3 region has the DNA TGTGCCAGCAGCTTAGGAGTTTCCCAGGGGGCCTTGGGGGAGCTGTTTTTT.

This clone was seen just once. The chain joins TRBV7-9 to TRBJ1-1, with D possibly matching TRBD1 (5 bases). The length of the CDR3 is 15 residues. The germline V and J ends were trimmed by 4 bases and 0 bases, with 12 bases remaining between them. Germline assignment: CDR1 SEHNR and CDR2 FQNEAQ (reference sequence). The CDR3 DNA follows: TGTGCCAGCAGCTCCAGGGTTGTCATGAACACTGAAGCTTTCTTT. Translating gives CASSSRVVMNTEAFF.

The rearrangement links TRBV5-1 to TRBJ2-3; TRBD1 is a possible D gene (5 bases). V lost 3 bases to trimming and J lost 4 bases, with 15 bases between them. Per germline, CDR1 SGHRS and CDR2 YFSETQ. This CDR3 contains 15 residues. The CDR3: CASSWLNVQADTQYF. The CDR3, as DNA: TGCGCCAGCAGCTGGCTAAACGTACAGGCAGATACGCAGTATTTT.

This chain connects TRBV7-9 to TRBJ1-4; 7 bases are shared with TRBD1. The V and J ends lost 1 base and 0 bases, in that order; junction bases with no gene match: 11. The CDR3 spans 19 residues. CDR1 and CDR2 from the germline V gene are SEHNR and FQNEAQ (reference sequence). CDR3 nucleotides: TGTGCCAGCAGCTTAGGTATTGGGACAGCATTTGCAACTAATGAAAAACTGTTTTTT. Protein: CASSLGIGTAFATNEKLFF.

This chain uses TRBV24-1 with TRBJ2-7; TRBD2 matches at 8 bases. This CDR3 comprises 13 residues. The J segment lost 6 bases and the V segment lost 7 bases, leaving 7 bases of the junction unmatched. CDR1 is KGHDR, CDR2 SFDVKD, per germline. The CDR3 is CATSAGGGGEQYF. DNA for the CDR3: TGTGCCACCAGCGCCGGGGGGGGAGGCGAGCAGTACTTC.

The V gene is TRBV29-1, the J gene TRBJ1-2; tentative D call: TRBD1 (5 bases). Deletions cut 4 bases from V and 5 bases from J, with 14 bases between. The V gene's germline CDR1 is SQVTM and CDR2 ANQGSEA. The CDR3 length is 13 residues. The DNA of the CDR3 is TGCAGCGTTGTCGGGGGGACCGCTTATGGCTACACCTTC. Translation: CSVVGGTAYGYTF.

This clone has just a few counts. V usage is TRBV4-1 and J usage is TRBJ2-7, with D perhaps matching TRBD2 (6 bases). The CDR3 consists of 16 residues. Germline V gives CDR1 MGHRA, CDR2 YSYEKL. Trimming removed 0 bases from V and 3 bases from J, with 15 bases in between. CDR3 protein: CASSQEGGGMIYEQYF. The CDR3 bases are TGCGCCAGCAGCCAAGAGGGTGGAGGGATGATCTACGAGCAGTACTTC.

The J gene is TRBJ2-1, the V gene TRBV10-1; unclear D gene. The CDR3 runs to 16 residues. From germline, CDR1 is WNHNN and CDR2 SYGVQD (reference sequence). Deletions cut 0 bases from V and 5 bases from J, with 14 bases between. CDR3 in amino acids: CASSESLSGNHNEQFF. The CDR3 DNA is TGCGCCAGCAGTGAGTCGCTCTCGGGTAACCACAATGAGCAGTTCTTC.

The rearrangement uses TRBV19 and TRBJ1-5, with TRBD1 matching 7 bases. The V segment lost 4 bases and the J segment 3 bases; nucleotides outside the gene matches: 3. The CDR3 runs 14 residues. CDR1 is LNHDA, CDR2 SQIVND, per germline (reference sequence). Written as DNA, the CDR3 is TGTGCCAGTAGTACGGACAGGATCAATCAGCCCCAGCATTTT. Its translation: CASSTDRINQPQHF.

This chain joins TRBV5-5 and TRBJ1-6, with 9 nucleotides matching TRBD1. Germline CDR1 reads SGHKS; CDR2 reads YYEKEE (reference sequence). This CDR3 is built from 18 residues. The V segment lost 6 bases and the J segment 1 base; nucleotides outside the gene matches: 11. CDR3 in amino acids: CASTPRDRESSYNSPLHF. The CDR3 region has the DNA TGTGCCAGCACCCCCCGGGACAGGGAATCTTCCTATAATTCACCCCTCCACTTT.

The table lists this clone with a few counts. This specimen includes other DNA sequences encoding the same CDR3. The chain joins TRBV5-6 to TRBJ2-7; D is possibly TRBD2 (6 bases). This CDR3 has 12 amino acids. V lost 2 bases, J lost 6 bases, and 9 bases lay in between. From germline, CDR1 is SGHDT and CDR2 YYEEEE. CDR3 region: CASSFGRGEQYF. In DNA, the CDR3 is TGTGCCAGCAGCTTTGGGCGGGGCGAGCAGTACTTC.

The chain recombines TRBV5-8 with TRBJ1-1; TRBD1 might be the D (6 bases). Trimming removed 4 bases at V and 5 bases at J, with 18 bases between. The CDR3 runs 15 residues. Germline V CDR1 and CDR2: SGHTS, YDEGEE. The DNA for the CDR3 is TGTGCCAGCAGCCGAAAGACAGGATATCAGACTGAAGCTTTCTTT. This encodes CASSRKTGYQTEAFF.

The table lists this clone with a few counts. This chain connects TRBV9 to TRBJ1-1, with 10 bases matching TRBD1. J lost 7 bases, V lost 3 bases, and 3 bases had no gene match. Germline V gene sequence: CDR1 SGDLS, CDR2 YYNGEE. This CDR3 is 13 amino acids long. The CDR3 protein is CASSAGQGFEAFF. In DNA form, the CDR3 reads TGTGCCAGCAGCGCGGGACAGGGGTTTGAAGCTTTCTTT.

The chain uses TRBV13 and TRBJ1-2; TRBD1 might be the D (5 bases). Germline V lookup: CDR1 PRHDT, CDR2 FYEKMQ (reference sequence). The CDR3 is made up of 14 amino acids. V was shortened by 6 bases and J by 5 bases, with 16 bases between the two germline ends. DNA of the CDR3: TGTGCCAGCAGACTACGGACAAGTCGGTATGGCTACACCTTC. Its protein product is CASRLRTSRYGYTF.